This TCR beta chain is drawn from a study of response to subunit inactivated influenza vaccine. Whole-study findings and limits: That few new T cells are recruited by each seasonal influenza vaccination was the authors' suggestion.

A note on this clonotype: What it recognizes is unknown.

In TCRdb, the RT-PCR reads were re-called with MiXCR into one record per CDR3 protein. Altogether about 780,000 distinct CDR3 sequences are present, about 18% being singletons, with the ten largest covering roughly a tenth. This sample comprised PBMCs from blood, obtained around 5 days after vaccination. This TCR derives from a man in his forties or fifties who received an inactivated influenza vaccine.

As DNA, the CDR3 is TGTGCCAGCAGCTACGGAGGGAAGCCCCAGCATTTT. It is translated as CASSYGGKPQHF. The chain carries TRBV12-3 or TRBV12-4 and TRBJ1-5; D gene unclear. This CDR3 is built from 12 residues. The ends were cut back, 6 bases at V and 8 bases at J, with 11 bases in the middle.